Shown below are 8 T cell receptor beta chains from a single sample sequenced in a study of identical twins. TCRdb re-called the 5' RACE reads through MiXCR, storing one row per CDR3 protein. The table has more than 250,000 distinct CDR3 sequences, about 8% seen once. These data also formed part of another study, on yellow fever vaccine responses in identical twins.

The sample comprised memory (CD45RO+) T cells sorted from blood. The receptors stem from a woman between 18 and 29 years old in good health.

This clonotype was counted ten times or more. The rearrangement joins TRBV5-1 to TRBJ2-7; 8 bases match TRBD1. V lost 0 bases, J lost 6 bases, and 8 bases stayed unmatched. The germline V gene encodes CDR1 SGHRS and CDR2 YFSETQ. The CDR3 is made up of 15 amino acids. Here the CDR3 reads CASSLDVTGASEQYF. In nucleotides, the CDR3 is TGCGCCAGCAGCTTGGACGTGACAGGGGCTTCCGAGCAGTACTTC.

This clonotype was picked up a small number of times. The chain uses TRBV9 and TRBJ1-1; D is undetermined. Germline values: CDR1 SGDLS, CDR2 YYNGEE. The CDR3 length is 13 residues. V lost 3 bases to trimming and J lost 5 bases, with 11 bases between them. The CDR3, as DNA: TGTGCCAGCAGCGCGGGTGGTTGGACTGAAGCTTTCTTT. It translates to CASSAGGWTEAFF.

This clonotype has just a few counts. The V call is TRBV10-3, the J call TRBJ1-1; D is unclear. Between the trimmed V and J ends, which lost 5 bases and 1 base, there was a span of 14 bases. Germline lookup yields CDR1 ENHRY and CDR2 SYGVKD. The CDR3 consists of 15 residues. CDR3 DNA sequence: TGTGCCATCAGTACGTTGTGGTCGGGGAACACTGAAGCTTTCTTT. Its translation: CAISTLWSGNTEAFF.

This clonotype was seen only a few times. This chain uses TRBV27 with TRBJ2-7; D possibly corresponds to TRBD2 (5 bases). V lost 0 bases and J lost 2, with 14 bases in between. Germline CDR1 and CDR2: MNHEY and SMNVEV (reference sequence). The CDR3 loop spans 16 amino acids. The CDR3 loop reads CASSLSMGSVPYEQYF. Here the CDR3 DNA reads TGTGCCAGCAGTTTATCGATGGGTAGCGTCCCCTACGAGCAGTACTTC.

This clonotype has ten or more counts. CDR3 sequence reads: CASSLGHGRAETQYF. The CDR3 DNA reads TGTGCCAGCAGCTTAGGGCATGGGAGAGCGGAGACCCAGTACTTC. This chain joins TRBV7-8 and TRBJ2-5; maybe TRBD2 (5 bases). Trimming took off 1 base at V and 5 bases at J, with 14 bases between the two ends. The CDR3 has 15 residues. Germline-derived CDR1 and CDR2 are SGHVS and FQNEAQ.

This clonotype was counted a few times. The chain uses TRBV21-1 and TRBJ1-4; the table's D gene call, TRBD1, was not cross checked with the DNA. TRBV21-1 is a documented pseudogene. The CDR3 spans 14 residues. The CDR3 reads CASSRTLVGEKLFF. Here the CDR3 DNA reads TGTGCCAGCAGCAGGACACTGGTCGGGGAAAAACTGTTTTTT.

Concerning this clonotype itself: Likely a read error: the CDR3 ends without its conserved phenylalanine or tryptophan. This chain joins TRBV20-1 and TRBJ2-1, with D unclear. The CDR3 length is 20 residues. V was shortened by 2 bases and J by 13 bases, with 39 bases between the two germline ends. Germline V CDR1 and CDR2: DFQATT, SNEGSKA (reference sequence). CDR3 nucleotide sequence: TGCAGTGCTAGAACCTGGCAGAACCCCCGCAACCACTTCCGCTGTCAAGTCCAGTTCTAC. This gives the protein CSARTWQNPRNHFRCQVQFY.

This clonotype was seen many times. This sequence joins TRBV3-1 and TRBJ2-7, with 7 nucleotides matching TRBD1. CDR1 is LGHDT and CDR2 is YNNKEL in the germline V gene (reference sequence). This CDR3 has 18 residues. V was pared by 2 bases and J by 4 bases, with 17 bases of the junction left unmatched. This CDR3 is CASSQQRDRTRDAYEQYF. The CDR3 nucleotides read TGTGCCAGCAGCCAACAAAGGGACAGAACCCGGGACGCTTACGAGCAGTACTTC.